These 23 T cell receptor beta chains came from one sample sequenced in a study of regulatory T cells in long-lasting Graves disease. Through Arm-PCR of CDR3 regions and iRepertoire HTBI primers, TCR beta libraries were built. TCRdb independently ran MiXCR on the multiplex PCR reads; one entry per CDR3 protein. The profile shows around 450,000 distinct CDR3 sequences, 20% to 25% of them singletons. The time point was: persistent/refractory GD, antithyroid drugs over 5 years with positive TRAb. The TCR library used RNA extracted from PBMCs. Specimen: peripheral blood mononuclear cells (PBMCs), collected when the disease was refractory, from a patient treated with antithyroid drugs. These receptors were collected from a female donor with Graves disease.

In this sample, this clonotype turned up a few times. The J gene is TRBJ2-7, the V gene TRBV20-1; 11 positions match TRBD2. CDR1 and CDR2 from the germline V gene are DFQATT and SNEGSKA (reference sequence). CDR3 length: 13 amino acids. With 5 bases clipped from V and 2 bases from J, the junction kept 2 bases outside the gene matches. The CDR3 DNA reads as TGCAGTGCTGGACTAGCGGGTGCCTACGAGCAGTACTTC. Translating it yields CSAGLAGAYEQYF.

The V and J genes are TRBV29-1 and TRBJ1-3; D not resolved. This CDR3 is 15 amino acids long. CDR1 and CDR2 from the germline V gene are SQVTM and ANQGSEA. The V end was cut by 4 bases, the J end by 3 bases, with 16 bases between. The CDR3 bases are TGCAGCGTTGTCACAGTCCTACAAGGTGGAAACACCATATATTTT. Amino acid sequence: CSVVTVLQGGNTIYF.

The V call is TRBV7-3, the J call TRBJ2-1, with 7 bases lining up with TRBD1. The CDR3 consists of 16 residues. V lost 6 bases to trimming and J lost 2 bases; unmatched junction nucleotides: 10. Germline CDR1 is SGHTA and CDR2 is FQGTGA. Written as DNA, the CDR3 is TGTGCCAGCAGGATCAAAACGGACAGGACCTACAATGAGCAGTTCTTC. This translates into CASRIKTDRTYNEQFF.

This clonotype was found a few times. The rearrangement links TRBV13 to TRBJ2-7, with D possibly matching TRBD2 (6 bases). Germline V gives CDR1 PRHDT, CDR2 FYEKMQ (reference sequence). The CDR3 extends over 15 amino acids. Between the trimmed V and J ends, which lost 3 bases and 4 bases, there was a span of 16 bases. The CDR3 DNA reads TGTGCCAGCAGCTTTGTTTCGGGGACTTGGTACGAGCAGTACTTC. Translated: CASSFVSGTWYEQYF.

The chain uses TRBV19 and TRBJ1-5; no definite D call. The V gene lost 3 bases and the J gene lost 2 bases, with 11 bases spanning the gap. Germline CDR1 LNHDA, CDR2 SQIVND (reference sequence). This CDR3 spans 15 amino acids. The CDR3 DNA is TGTGCCAGTAGTATGACGGGTGAAGGCAATCAGCCCCAGCATTTT. It is translated as CASSMTGEGNQPQHF.

For this clonotype: Its ends do not fully match the called genes, so a read error is possible. The V call is TRBV28, the J call TRBJ2-2; a possible D gene is TRBD2 (6 bases). CDR1 MDHEN and CDR2 SYDVKM come from the germline V gene. The CDR3 runs 16 residues. The CDR3 protein is CASSLLSGRNTGGLFF. In nucleotides, the CDR3 is TGTGCCAGCAGTTTATTGTCCGGGCGTAACACCGGGGGGCTGTTTTTT.

There are many counts of this clonotype. J is TRBJ1-1 and V is TRBV6-2 or TRBV6-3; no clear D. CDR1 MNHEY and CDR2 SVGEGT come from the germline V gene. The CDR3 runs 14 residues. V lost 7 bases to trimming and J lost 0 bases, with 12 bases between them. CDR3 loop: CASTSWLLNTEAFF. CDR3 DNA: TGTGCCAGCACCTCGTGGCTCCTGAACACTGAAGCTTTCTTT.

The rearrangement joins TRBV5-1 to TRBJ1-6; D is uncertain. CDR1 and CDR2 from the germline V gene are SGHRS and YFSETQ. The CDR3 runs to 14 residues. With 0 bases removed from V and 6 bases from J, the gap between germline ends came to 7 bases. CDR3 coding DNA: TGCGCCAGCAGCTTGGAAGGGTCTAATTCACCCCTCCACTTT. As protein: CASSLEGSNSPLHF.

This clonotype has at least ten counts. The chain has TRBV28 and TRBJ2-7, with D perhaps TRBD1 or TRBD2 (6 bases each). V was clipped by 8 bases and J by 7 bases, with 12 bases between them. The CDR3 spans 11 residues. CDR1 is MDHEN and CDR2 is SYDVKM in the germline V gene. The CDR3 here is CASGGLLEQYF. The CDR3 coding sequence is TGTGCCAGCGGGGGGCTCCTTGAGCAGTACTTC.

The chain joins TRBV19 to TRBJ1-6; weak D call: TRBD1 (6 bases). Per germline, CDR1 LNHDA and CDR2 SQIVND (reference sequence). Deletions cut 2 bases from V and 10 bases from J, with 24 bases between. CDR3 length: 18 residues. The CDR3 DNA reads TGTGCCAGTAGTATATCCCCCAGTTCTACAGGGTGGTTATCACCCCTCCACTTT. It encodes CASSISPSSTGWLSPLHF.

This clonotype was picked up many times. At one of its ends the junction is not consistent with the germline gene, which may arise from a read error. This chain uses TRBV5-1 with TRBJ1-5, with 7 bases identical to TRBD1. CDR3 length: 13 amino acids. Germline V gene sequence: CDR1 SGHRS, CDR2 YFSETQ. CDR3 protein: CASSLTGSQPQHF. CDR3 coding DNA: TGTGCCAGCAGCTTGACAGGGAGCCAGCCCCAGCATTTT. The full variable domain, completed using reference TRBV5-1 and TRBJ1-5, is KAGVTQTPRYLIKTRGQQVTLSCSPISGHRSVSWYQQTPGQGLQFLFEYFSETQRNKGNFPGRFSGRQFSNSRSEMNVSTLELGDSALYLCASSLTGSQPQHFGDGTRLSIL.

The chain carries TRBV6-2 or TRBV6-3 and TRBJ1-2; D gene uncertain. The germline gives CDR1 MNHEY, CDR2 SVGEGT. V lost 6 bases, J lost 4 bases, and 12 bases lay in between. The CDR3 length is 13 residues. The CDR3, as DNA: TGTGCCAGCAGGTGGGGAGGCACCTATGGCTACACCTTC. Protein: CASRWGGTYGYTF.

The chain recombines TRBV29-1 with TRBJ2-7; 10 bases agree with TRBD2. CDR3 length: 16 residues. Germline-derived CDR1 and CDR2 are SQVTM and ANQGSEA. V shed 3 bases, J shed 3 bases, and the junction held 11 bases outside the gene matches. CDR3 DNA: TGCAGCGTTGAGGGTACCAGTAGCGGGAGGATCTACGAGCAGTACTTC. Its translation: CSVEGTSSGRIYEQYF.

V gene TRBV3-1 combines with J gene TRBJ2-7, with unresolved D. Germline CDR1 is LGHDT and CDR2 is YNNKEL (reference sequence). The ends were cut back, 10 bases at V and 2 bases at J, with 6 bases in the middle. This CDR3 contains 10 residues. The chain's CDR3 is CAIATYEQYF. CDR3 bases: TGTGCCATCGCGACCTACGAGCAGTACTTC.

This clonotype showed up just a few times. CDR3 in DNA: TGCGCCAGCAGCCAAGGGACTAGCTCCTACGAGCAGTACTTC. It translates to CASSQGTSSYEQYF. The chain links TRBV5-1 to TRBJ2-7; 8 positions match TRBD2. The trim removed 4 bases at V and 0 bases at J, leaving 3 bases unmatched. The CDR3 is 14 residues long. The germline CDR1 and CDR2 sequences are SGHRS and YFSETQ.

V gene TRBV11-2 combines with J gene TRBJ2-1, with D perhaps given as TRBD1 or TRBD2 (5 bases each). This CDR3 is built from 18 residues. The germline gives CDR1 SGHAT, CDR2 FQNNGV. The V and J ends lost 0 bases and 8 bases respectively, with 23 bases between them. The chain's CDR3 is CASSLEGRIVGRPDEQFF. The CDR3 DNA sequence: TGTGCCAGCAGCTTAGAGGGACGGATAGTAGGCCGTCCAGATGAGCAGTTCTTC.

As concerns this clonotype: One end of the junction fails to match germline, which may point to a read error. The V call is TRBV7-2, the J call TRBJ2-5, with 9 bases identical to TRBD2. Per the germline V gene, CDR1 is SGHTA and CDR2 is FQGNSA. CDR3 length: 17 amino acids. CDR3 in amino acids: CASSLGVLAGVLETQCF. The CDR3 DNA follows: TGTGCCAGCAGCTTAGGTGTATTAGCGGGAGTTCTAGAGACCCAGTGCTTC. Full variable domain (missing parts from reference TRBV7-2 and TRBJ2-5): GAGVSQSPSNKVTEKGKDVELRCDPISGHTALYWYRQSLGQGLEFLIYFQGNSAPDKSGLPSDRFSAERTGGSVSTLTIQRTQQEDSAVYLCASSLGVLAGVLETQCFGPGTRLLVL.

With respect to this clonotype: This may come from a read error, since a much larger clone is one base off. Given the absence of the conserved phenylalanine or tryptophan at the CDR3 end, a read error is likely. This chain links TRBV6-2 or TRBV6-3 with TRBJ1-5; a possible D gene is TRBD1 (6 bases). This CDR3 has 16 residues. The germline gives CDR1 MNHEY, CDR2 SVGEGT. V was cut by 5 bases and J by 7 bases, with 21 bases left in between. The CDR3 is CASSDPNRDGHQPQHL. CDR3 bases: TGTGCCAGCAGTGACCCCAACAGGGACGGCCACCAGCCCCAGCATCTT.

This clonotype has just a few counts. The chain combines TRBV7-2 with TRBJ1-2, with D possibly TRBD1 on 5 matching bases. The CDR3 consists of 13 residues. Germline V gives CDR1 SGHTA, CDR2 FQGNSA. Trimming removed 1 base at V and 8 bases at J, with 11 bases between. CDR3 in DNA: TGTGCCAGCAGCTTAGATTGGGCAGGGGGCTACACCTTC. It codes for CASSLDWAGGYTF.

This clonotype occurred many times. The J gene is TRBJ2-5, the V gene TRBV2; D not resolved. The CDR3 consists of 16 residues. V was cut by 0 bases and J by 2 bases, with 13 bases left in between. Germline values: CDR1 SNHLY, CDR2 FYNNEI. CDR3 in amino acids: CASSEAPAGPQETQYF. In nucleotides, the CDR3 is TGTGCCAGCAGTGAAGCGCCGGCAGGACCTCAAGAGACCCAGTACTTC.

This clonotype was seen more than once but under ten times. The chain carries TRBV29-1 and TRBJ2-7; TRBD1 is a possible D gene (5 bases). The CDR3 is made up of 15 amino acids. The germline gives CDR1 SQVTM, CDR2 ANQGSEA. Trimming took 2 bases from V and 1 from J, leaving 15 bases between them. The CDR3 region has the DNA TGCAGCGTTGAACAGGGCAGGGAAATATCCTACGAGCAGTACTTC. Encoded protein: CSVEQGREISYEQYF.

This clonotype turned up a few times. The chain carries TRBV6-1 and TRBJ1-5, with D unresolved. V lost 5 bases to trimming and J lost 5 bases, with 19 bases between them. Germline CDR1 and CDR2: MNHNS and SASEGT. The CDR3 runs 16 residues. The CDR3 sequence: CASSRAPFPMDQPQHF. The CDR3, as DNA: TGTGCCAGCAGTAGGGCCCCTTTCCCAATGGATCAGCCCCAGCATTTT.

This chain joins TRBV6-1 and TRBJ1-5; possible D gene TRBD1, 6 bases. The CDR3 is 15 amino acids. The V gene's germline CDR1 is MNHNS and CDR2 SASEGT. The ends were cut back, 6 bases at V and 4 bases at J, with 16 bases in the middle. The CDR3 nucleotides are TGTGCCAGCAGAGGCCTTGGGACACCTAATCAGCCCCAGCATTTT. This encodes CASRGLGTPNQPQHF.